This record covers a single T cell receptor (beta chain). This clonotype was recorded a few times. Its cognate antigen has yet to be identified. The sample holds no much larger clone one base away, and base qualities are not on file. The CDR3 runs 15 amino acids, cysteine and phenylalanine included. The retained sequence is limited to the CDR3, 45 bases, with the frame set at the first base. Trimming at the junction amounts to 0 bases on V and 0 bases on J, and the germline ends lie 5 bases apart. The germline V gene supplies CDR1 MNHEY and CDR2 SVGAGI. The sample belongs to a study of T-cell memory formation after mild COVID-19 (dated by TCRdb to the early 2020s). Study-level background: Most TCR sequence clusters were specific to one of the two donors. In two donors, T-cell clones that expanded and contracted after mild COVID-19 were followed by sequencing TCRalpha and TCRbeta repertoires longitudinally. The cohort comprised two young, previously healthy adult volunteers, one female and one male. What the work shows at the level of the full study, not this receptor alone: Balanced CD4/CD8 phenotypes were observed for clones contracting from day 15 to 85, whereas a bias towards CD4+ was observed for a second wave of clones expanding from day 15 to 37. The study covered only a couple of mild cases, and larger cohorts including severe cases with pre-infection samples were considered necessary. Contracting CD4+ clones were found mainly in CM and EM memory subsets, while CD8+ clones were enriched in EMRA. The second-wave clones that peaked on day 37 were not confirmed to be SARS-CoV-2 specific. Some responding clones were found in pre-infection memory, which suggests that pre-existing cross-reactive memory T cells took part in the SARS-CoV-2 response.

Ficoll-Paque density gradient centrifugation was the method used to isolate PBMCs. Sequencing was performed on an Illumina NovaSeq 6000. Using 5'RACE with constant-segment primers, TCRalpha and TCRbeta cDNA libraries were constructed, with sample barcodes and unique molecular identifiers added in the process. RNA was extracted from every sample with Trizol reagent. The libraries were amplified in two PCR steps, and the second step added a second sample barcode and Illumina TruSeq adapters. Sequencing of libraries was performed on an Illumina NovaSeq with 2 x 150 bp paired-end reads. Concerning the study's data processing: The reads were demultiplexed and collapsed into UMI-guided consensus sequences using migec v1.2.7. Using mixcr v2.1.11, the UMI consensuses were aligned to TRA and TRB V and J templates and assembled into clonotypes. A clonotype was counted as expanded or contracted only if both edgeR and NoisET called the change significant, with noise models trained on biological replicates. For edgeR calls, a false discovery rate-adjusted p below 0.01 and a log2 fold-change threshold of 1 were applied. PCA with hierarchical clustering of max-normalized trajectories of the 1000 most abundant clonotypes was used as exploratory dynamics analysis. The CD4 or CD8 phenotype of responding clones was assigned using the separately sequenced CD4+ and CD8+ repertoires. The public reads were run again by TCRdb, first through fastp at Q25 and then through MiXCR, and only productive beta chains were kept. Each CDR3 protein appears once, grouped with its most common genes and DNA. The V and J calls come from TCRdb's annotation, not from the publication. Present in this sample are under 300,000 distinct CDR3 sequences, roughly 17% of which were seen just once. The ten largest clones represent under 25% of the sample.

Sequencing input: PBMCs or a T cell subset sorted from them (not recorded which). The source is a man between 18 and 29 years old who had mild COVID-19 (a few samples of this study predate the infection). The sample titles of this study are shuffled in the database, so cell type and time point are left out; the donor was told from shared clones. Recombination linked TRBV6-5 to TRBJ2-2, with the D gene call left open. Here the CDR3 is given as CASSYSATNTGELFF. Here is the DNA: TGTGCCAGCAGTTACTCGGCAACGAACACCGGGGAGCTGTTTTTT.